One sample yielded the 13 T cell receptor beta chains listed below, sequenced in a study of human T cells and chemical hapten exposure. Sample time point: healthy volunteer bleed at 2 weeks. Whole blood, unfractionated, served as the material for total RNA extraction. One entry per CDR3 protein, called by TCRdb with MiXCR from the RACE reads. The sample carries tens of thousands of distinct CDR3 sequences, 8.5% to 9% recorded once. The sample consisted of whole blood. Receptors were obtained from a female donor in good health. Some clones in this sample may be carry-over from other donors' samples.

This clonotype occurred a few times. The chain links TRBV5-1 to TRBJ1-4; D remains ambiguous. This CDR3 has 14 amino acids. V gave up 3 bases and J gave up 8 bases, with 14 bases separating them. Germline V gives CDR1 SGHRS, CDR2 YFSETQ. The CDR3: CASSSTPGEEKLFF. CDR3 bases: TGCGCCAGCAGCTCGACTCCTGGGGAGGAAAAACTGTTTTTT.

This clonotype was counted at least ten times. The CDR3 DNA reads as TGTGCCAGCAGTGACCGGACAGGAAGTCCCACAGATACGCAGTATTTT. Its protein is CASSDRTGSPTDTQYF. The rearrangement joins TRBV6-1 to TRBJ2-3, with 7 bases fitting TRBD1. V was clipped by 3 bases and J by 2 bases; unmatched bases: 8. The CDR3 runs to 16 residues. CDR1 is MNHNS and CDR2 is SASEGT in the germline V gene.

Of note for this clonotype: Being one base from a much bigger clone, this may be a read error. The gene calls are TRBV20-1 and TRBJ2-1, with D possibly being TRBD2 (5 bases). CDR1 DFQATT and CDR2 SNEGSKA come from the germline V gene (reference sequence). V gave up 3 bases and J gave up 0 bases, with 24 bases separating them. The CDR3 sequence is 19 residues long. The CDR3 loop reads CSARPILISVKSSYNEQFF. Written as DNA, the CDR3 is TGCAGTGCTAGGCCGATACTGATTAGCGTAAAGAGCTCCTACAATGAGCAGTTCTTC.

This clonotype was detected many times. The rearrangement uses TRBV28 and TRBJ2-7; D remains ambiguous. The CDR3 has 11 residues. CDR1 is MDHEN, CDR2 SYDVKM, per germline. Trimming stripped 8 bases from V and 0 bases from J, with 5 bases between. CDR3 region: CASFNSYEQYF. The CDR3 bases are TGTGCCAGCTTCAACTCCTACGAGCAGTACTTC.

The chain links TRBV5-4 to TRBJ2-3, with a possible D match to TRBD1 (6 bases). The length of the CDR3 is 14 residues. CDR1 is SGHNT, CDR2 YYREEE, per germline (reference sequence). Trimming removed 4 bases at V and 9 bases at J, with 18 bases between. CDR3 DNA sequence: TGTGCCAGCAGCCCTCAACAGGGCCTGCCGACGCAGTATTTT. Amino acids: CASSPQQGLPTQYF.

This clonotype was counted ten times or more. The chain employs TRBV7-9 and TRBJ2-3, with D possibly TRBD2 on 6 matching bases. The V end was cut by 3 bases, the J end by 6 bases, with 22 bases between. Germline CDR1 reads SEHNR; CDR2 reads FQNEAQ (reference sequence). The length of the CDR3 is 17 residues. The CDR3 nucleotides are TGTGCCAGCAGCTTCTTATCATCATGGGACTTCTCGGATACGCAGTATTTT. This sequence encodes CASSFLSSWDFSDTQYF.

This clonotype was seen a few times. This rearrangement joins TRBV7-2 to TRBJ2-4; 7 bases map to TRBD1. This CDR3 comprises 14 residues. The germline V gene has CDR1 SGHTA and CDR2 FQGNSA. Losses at the gene ends were 5 bases for V and 8 bases for J; bases not matched to a gene: 9. The CDR3 DNA is TGTGCCAGCAGCCCGCAGAAACAGGGGTACATTCAGTACTTC. Translation gives CASSPQKQGYIQYF.

This clonotype turned up a few times. The chain combines TRBV6-6 with TRBJ1-1, with 8 bases matching TRBD1. V lost 3 bases to trimming and J lost 1 base; unmatched junction nucleotides: 4. The CDR3 consists of 15 residues. From germline, CDR1 is MNHNY and CDR2 SVGAGI (reference sequence). As DNA, the CDR3 is TGTGCCAGCAGTTATTCAGGGGGCGCGAACACTGAAGCTTTCTTT. It yields the protein CASSYSGGANTEAFF.

The chain uses TRBV18 and TRBJ1-2; 7 bases match TRBD1. Unmatched junction bases numbered 16, after V lost 8 bases and J lost 4 bases. The CDR3 extends over 16 amino acids. Germline values: CDR1 KGHSH, CDR2 LQKENI. CDR3 DNA: TGTGCCAGCACTAAGGGGGCGACAGGCGGCGGCTATGGCTACACCTTC. Its protein product is CASTKGATGGGYGYTF.

This clonotype was counted at least ten times. The rearrangement links TRBV20-1 to TRBJ1-5, with D possibly TRBD1 on 6 matching bases. The germline V and J ends were trimmed by 6 bases and 4 bases, with 7 bases remaining between them. Germline CDR1 reads DFQATT; CDR2 reads SNEGSKA (reference sequence). CDR3 length: 11 amino acids. The CDR3 loop reads CSAQGNQPQHF. The CDR3 nucleotides are TGCAGTGCGCAGGGGAATCAGCCCCAGCATTTT.

This clonotype appeared many times. The chain is built from TRBV28 and TRBJ1-2; TRBD1 matches 9 bases. The CDR3 totals 16 residues. Germline values: CDR1 MDHEN, CDR2 SYDVKM. V lost 6 bases and J lost 4; bases outside the gene matches: 12. CDR3: CASSLGGGGQGYGYTF. Written as DNA, the CDR3 is TGTGCCAGCAGCCTTGGGGGGGGGGGACAGGGCTATGGCTACACCTTC.

In its sample, this clonotype was seen many times. The J gene is TRBJ1-4, the V gene TRBV20-1; TRBD1 might be the D (6 bases). Trimming removed 3 bases from V and 0 bases from J, with 11 bases in between. From germline, CDR1 is DFQATT and CDR2 SNEGSKA (reference sequence). The CDR3 is 15 amino acids. The CDR3 DNA reads TGCAGTGCTAGTCTTCGACAGGCAACTAATGAAAAACTGTTTTTT. Protein product: CSASLRQATNEKLFF.

This clonotype was counted between two and nine times. DNA of the CDR3: TGTGCCAGCAGCTTGGGATCAACTAGATTTGGGGCCAACGTCCTGACTTTC. Translated: CASSLGSTRFGANVLTF. The chain combines TRBV5-4 with TRBJ2-6, with D possibly TRBD2 on 5 matching bases. The CDR3 has 17 amino acids. The V end lost 0 bases, the J end lost 3 bases, and 13 bases lay between the germline ends. Per the germline V gene, CDR1 is SGHNT and CDR2 is YYREEE (reference sequence).